This T cell receptor (beta chain) stems from a study of T cell responses to AZD1222 COVID-19 vaccine. Findings and caveats of the study: CD4 TCRs associated with vaccination spanned spike, dominating at 160-218 and 743-854.

Regarding this clone: Its matching antigen is unknown. Germline is not matched at one junction end, which may reflect a read error.

The germline V gene has CDR1 SGHRS and CDR2 YFSETQ. The CDR3 is 16 amino acids. Repertoires were generated with immunoSEQ multiplex PCR, while TCRdb's copy carries only in-frame clones and drops some. The sample holds 110,000 to 150,000 clones, around nine tenths seen once. The chain employs TRBV5-1 and TRBJ2-7, with 9 bases aligning to TRBD2. The source was peripheral blood, collected on day 0 of AZD1222 vaccination. This TCR derives from an adult in good health. CDR3 sequence reads: CASSPLGGRASHEQYF. The CDR3 DNA reads as TGCGCCAGCAGCCCTCTCGGCGGGAGGGCCTCCCACGAGCAGTACTTC.